The 30 T cell receptor beta chains below all came from one sample that was sequenced in a study of graft-versus-host responses after intestinal transplantation. For these receptors, no antigen is known. The protocol was immunoSEQ multiplex PCR, while the TCRdb copy is restricted to in-frame clones and leaves out a portion. In the table there are more than 70,000 clones, roughly four fifths of which are singletons. The sequences come from unstimulated CD4+ T cells sorted from spleen or lymph node cells, collected before intestinal transplant. The receptors here all came from a human donor who received an intestinal transplant.

This chain links TRBV5-4 with TRBJ2-3; 12 bases match TRBD2. V gave up 4 bases and J gave up 2 bases; unmatched junction bases: 8. Germline CDR1 reads SGHNT; CDR2 reads YYREEE (reference sequence). The CDR3 is made up of 17 amino acids. The CDR3 sequence: CASSQRLAGANTDTQYF. CDR3 bases: TGTGCCAGCAGCCAACGACTAGCGGGGGCTAACACAGATACGCAGTATTTT.

The rearrangement links TRBV19 to TRBJ1-5; perhaps TRBD1 as D (6 bases). The CDR3 spans 16 residues. The germline CDR1 and CDR2 sequences are LNHDA and SQIVND (reference sequence). The V end lost 3 bases, the J end lost 2 bases, and 14 bases lay between the germline ends. CDR3 nucleotide sequence: TGTGCCAGTAGTATTCTTCGGGGGGCCGGCAATCAGCCCCAGCATTTT. It encodes CASSILRGAGNQPQHF. The full variable domain, rest sourced from reference TRBV19 and TRBJ1-5, is DGGITQSPKYLFRKEGQNVTLSCEQNLNHDAMYWYRQDPGQGLRLIYYSQIVNDFQKGDIAEGYSVSREKKESFPLTVTSAQKNPTAFYLCASSILRGAGNQPQHFGDGTRLSIL.

The gene calls are TRBV28 and TRBJ1-1; 8 nucleotides match TRBD1. The V segment lost 5 bases and the J segment 10 bases; nucleotides outside the gene matches: 9. The CDR3 has 13 residues. Germline V lookup: CDR1 MDHEN, CDR2 SYDVKM. The chain's CDR3 is CASSQGTGLGAFF. The CDR3 region has the DNA TGTGCCAGCAGTCAAGGGACAGGCCTTGGAGCTTTCTTT.

The gene calls are TRBV10-3 and TRBJ1-2; maybe TRBD1 (5 bases). Germline V gene data show CDR1 as ENHRY and CDR2 as SYGVKD. The CDR3 consists of 13 residues. V was trimmed by 7 bases and J by 5 bases, leaving 14 bases between them. The CDR3 bases are TGTGCCATCACCCGTCCAGGGTGGTATGGCTACACCTTC. It specifies CAITRPGWYGYTF.

Here the CDR3 reads CASSLWLAGDEQYF. Here the CDR3 DNA reads TGTGCCAGCAGCTTATGGCTAGCGGGAGACGAGCAGTACTTC. V is TRBV13 and J is TRBJ2-7, with TRBD2 matching 10 bases. Germline-derived CDR1 and CDR2 are PRHDT and FYEKMQ (reference sequence). CDR3 length: 14 residues. Trimming took 2 bases from V and 5 from J; bases not matched to a gene: 3.

The chain carries TRBV29-1 and TRBJ2-3; 8 bases fit TRBD1. CDR3 size: 13 residues. Germline V gene data show CDR1 as SQVTM and CDR2 as ANQGSEA. J was trimmed by 2 bases and V by 5 bases; bases with no gene match: 3. CDR3 sequence reads: CSVQGAYTDTQYF. The CDR3 DNA reads TGCAGCGTTCAGGGGGCCTACACAGATACGCAGTATTTT.

The V and J genes are TRBV2 and TRBJ1-5, with D possibly TRBD1 on 6 matching bases. Trimming removed 11 bases from V and 0 bases from J, with 14 bases in between. Per germline, CDR1 SNHLY and CDR2 FYNNEI. This CDR3 is 14 amino acids long. CDR3 nucleotides: TGTGCCTCCCGGTGGACAGCTAGCAATCAGCCCCAGCATTTT. Its translation: CASRWTASNQPQHF. Combining the CDR3 with reference TRBV2 and TRBJ1-5 gives the whole variable domain EPEVTQTPSHQVTQMGQEVILRCVPISNHLYFYWYRQILGQKVEFLVSFYNNEISEKSEIFDDQFSVERPDGSNFTLKIRSTKLEDSAMYFCASRWTASNQPQHFGDGTRLSIL.

V and J are TRBV6-5 and TRBJ2-7; TRBD2 matches 10 bases. This CDR3 region has 15 residues. Per germline, CDR1 MNHEY and CDR2 SVGAGI. The ends lost 6 bases at V and 4 bases at J; junction bases unmatched: 9. The CDR3 bases are TGTGCCAGCAGAACTCGTACTAGCGGGACTTACGAGCAGTACTTC. Amino acid sequence: CASRTRTSGTYEQYF.

The J gene is TRBJ2-3, the V gene TRBV5-4, with 15 nucleotides matching TRBD2. Trimming removed 4 bases from V and 6 bases from J; junction bases left unmatched: 9. The CDR3 totals 17 residues. Germline V gives CDR1 SGHNT, CDR2 YYREEE (reference sequence). CDR3 in amino acids: CASSLWTSGRAGDTQYF. The CDR3 DNA is TGTGCCAGCAGCCTCTGGACTAGCGGGAGGGCCGGCGATACGCAGTATTTT.

The chain is built from TRBV28 and TRBJ2-1, with TRBD2 identical over 10 bases. The CDR3 runs to 13 residues. In germline, CDR1 is MDHEN, CDR2 SYDVKM. V lost 6 bases and J lost 7; bases outside the gene matches: 3. The CDR3 reads CASRTSGLNEQFF. DNA for the CDR3: TGTGCCAGCAGGACTAGCGGGTTAAATGAGCAGTTCTTC.

This chain joins TRBV12-5 and TRBJ2-1, with TRBD2 matching 7 bases. The junction had 6 bases not matched to a gene; V was cut back by 1 base and J by 0 bases. Germline V lookup: CDR1 LGHNT, CDR2 FRNRAP. This CDR3 is 17 amino acids long. Here the CDR3 reads CASGLGPSSGSYNEQFF. The DNA of the CDR3 is TGTGCTAGTGGTTTGGGCCCCTCTAGCGGCTCCTACAATGAGCAGTTCTTC.

Only a few counts were recorded for this clone. The rearrangement joins TRBV4-1 to TRBJ1-5, with unresolved D. With 4 bases removed from V and 8 bases from J, the gap between germline ends came to 12 bases. The CDR3 runs 13 residues. Germline loops: CDR1 MGHRA, CDR2 YSYEKL. The CDR3 protein is CASSRAPVEPQHF. The CDR3 DNA is TGCGCCAGCAGCCGGGCCCCAGTTGAGCCCCAGCATTTT.

V gene TRBV6-1 combines with J gene TRBJ2-3; D is undetermined. V lost 3 bases, J lost 4 bases, and 2 bases lay in between. Germline assignment: CDR1 MNHNS and CDR2 SASEGT. This CDR3 has 11 amino acids. CDR3 region: CASSDADTQYF. CDR3 coding DNA: TGTGCCAGCAGTGACGCAGATACGCAGTATTTT.

The V and J genes are TRBV7-9 and TRBJ2-1; TRBD2 matches 10 bases. Germline CDR1 is SEHNR and CDR2 is FQNEAQ (reference sequence). There are 15 residues in the CDR3. Trimming took 5 bases from V and 4 from J; bases not matched to a gene: 5. The CDR3 protein is CASSLTSGLYNEQFF. In DNA form, the CDR3 reads TGTGCCAGCAGCCTGACTAGCGGGCTGTACAATGAGCAGTTCTTC.

This chain links TRBV11-2 with TRBJ2-7, with 7 bases lining up with TRBD1. Germline assignment: CDR1 SGHAT and CDR2 FQNNGV. This CDR3 region has 14 residues. After removal of 3 bases from V and 5 bases from J, the junction contained 7 bases not matched to a gene. For the CDR3, the DNA is TGTGCCAGCAGCTTGGGCAGGGGGATAAACGAGCAGTACTTC. Its protein is CASSLGRGINEQYF.

The DNA of the CDR3 is TGTGCCAGTGTGGGTCCGGGGTGGGGTGAAGCTTTCTTT. Translation gives CASVGPGWGEAFF. The chain employs TRBV19 and TRBJ1-1; D gene ambiguous. Per germline, CDR1 LNHDA and CDR2 SQIVND (reference sequence). The CDR3 consists of 13 residues. Trimming took 8 bases from V and 7 from J, leaving 17 bases between them.

The genes are TRBV15 and TRBJ2-7; D remains ambiguous. Trimming stripped 0 bases from V and 0 bases from J, with 9 bases between. CDR1 is LNHNV, CDR2 YYDKDF, per germline (reference sequence). The CDR3 contains 15 residues. CDR3 sequence: CATSRDYHSSYEQYF. CDR3 sequence (DNA): TGTGCCACCAGCAGAGATTATCACAGCTCCTACGAGCAGTACTTC.

Turning to this clone: The sample contains more than one DNA sequence encoding this CDR3. The rearrangement links TRBV4-1 to TRBJ2-1, with D tentatively TRBD2 (7 bases). CDR1 MGHRA and CDR2 YSYEKL come from the germline V gene. The CDR3 has 16 residues. Trimming stripped 0 bases from V and 0 bases from J, with 9 bases between. CDR3 nucleotides: TGCGCCAGCAGCCAAGATGCGGGGGCCTCCTACAATGAGCAGTTCTTC. It translates to CASSQDAGASYNEQFF.

The sample holds a few counts of this clone. The CDR3 region has the DNA TGCGCCAGCAGCCGGGAACCGTACGAGCAGTACTTC. This sequence encodes CASSREPYEQYF. The chain links TRBV5-1 to TRBJ2-7; perhaps TRBD2 as D (5 bases). The CDR3 runs to 12 residues. Trimming pared 4 bases from V and 4 bases from J, leaving 9 bases between. Germline V gene lookup returns CDR1 SGHRS and CDR2 YFSETQ.

This CDR3 is CASSVDYRVTGELFF. The CDR3 nucleotides read TGTGCCAGCAGCGTAGACTACAGGGTCACCGGGGAGCTGTTTTTT. The V call is TRBV9, the J call TRBJ2-2; D is possibly TRBD1 (6 bases). The germline V gene encodes CDR1 SGDLS and CDR2 YYNGEE. The CDR3 length is 15 residues. The V end lost 0 bases, the J end lost 4 bases, and 10 bases lay between the germline ends.

V is TRBV15 and J is TRBJ1-3, with 9 bases identical to TRBD1. The V and J ends lost 10 bases and 1 base, in that order; junction bases with no gene match: 5. The CDR3 runs to 14 residues. Germline-derived CDR1 and CDR2 are LNHNV and YYDKDF (reference sequence). The CDR3 bases are TGTGCCATTTCACAGGGGGCATCTGGAAACACCATATATTTT. Protein sequence: CAISQGASGNTIYF.

In its sample, this clone was seen once. The rearrangement joins TRBV5-4 to TRBJ2-7; 11 bases match TRBD2. Germline V CDR1 and CDR2: SGHNT, YYREEE (reference sequence). The J segment lost 3 bases and the V segment lost 4 bases, leaving 6 bases of the junction unmatched. This CDR3 spans 15 amino acids. CDR3 region: CASSPTLAGGYEQYF. In DNA, the CDR3 is TGTGCCAGCAGCCCCACGCTAGCGGGAGGCTACGAGCAGTACTTC.

The gene calls are TRBV5-1 and TRBJ2-5, with 11 bases that match TRBD2. The CDR3 covers 16 residues. The germline V gene encodes CDR1 SGHRS and CDR2 YFSETQ. V was clipped by 1 base and J by 2 bases; unmatched bases: 4. DNA for the CDR3: TGCGCCAGCAGCTTGAATAGCGGGGGGGCACAAGAGACCCAGTACTTC. Translated, it gives CASSLNSGGAQETQYF.

The chain is built from TRBV2 and TRBJ1-1, with D possibly TRBD1 on 5 matching bases. V was clipped by 0 bases and J by 3 bases, with 8 bases between them. This CDR3 is built from 14 residues. CDR1 and CDR2 from the germline V gene are SNHLY and FYNNEI. CDR3 DNA sequence: TGTGCCAGCAGTGAAGCGGGGGGGGACACTGAAGCTTTCTTT. Encoded protein: CASSEAGGDTEAFF. The full variable domain, rest sourced from reference TRBV2 and TRBJ1-1, is EPEVTQTPSHQVTQMGQEVILRCVPISNHLYFYWYRQILGQKVEFLVSFYNNEISEKSEIFDDQFSVERPDGSNFTLKIRSTKLEDSAMYFCASSEAGGDTEAFFGQGTRLTVV.

This chain joins TRBV7-3 and TRBJ2-3, with a possible D match to TRBD1 (6 bases). This CDR3 is 16 amino acids long. V was cut by 0 bases and J by 1 base, with 11 bases left in between. CDR1 is SGHTA, CDR2 FQGTGA, per germline. The CDR3 DNA reads TGTGCCAGCAGCTTAACGCCGGCAGGGGGCACAGATACGCAGTATTTT. Residues: CASSLTPAGGTDTQYF.

This chain uses TRBV6-1 with TRBJ1-1; a possible D gene is TRBD1 (6 bases). Germline lookup yields CDR1 MNHNS and CDR2 SASEGT. The V end was cut by 1 base, the J end by 11 bases, with 11 bases between. This CDR3 is 12 amino acids long. CDR3 DNA: TGTGCCAGCAGTGAAGGGGACATTCGCGCTTTCTTT. As protein: CASSEGDIRAFF.

The chain recombines TRBV9 with TRBJ2-3; 8 bases are shared with TRBD2. After removal of 7 bases from V and 1 base from J, the junction contained 5 bases not matched to a gene. This CDR3 is built from 14 residues. Germline V gene data show CDR1 as SGDLS and CDR2 as YYNGEE. CDR3 DNA sequence: TGTGCCAGCCGAGCGGGAGCTCGCACAGATACGCAGTATTTT. Its protein is CASRAGARTDTQYF.

This chain uses TRBV7-8 with TRBJ1-5; a weak D match, TRBD1 (6 bases). Trimming took off 0 bases at V and 1 base at J, with 10 bases between the two ends. The germline V gene encodes CDR1 SGHVS and CDR2 FQNEAQ. There are 16 residues in the CDR3. The CDR3 is CASSLAGGASNQPQHF. The CDR3 nucleotides read TGTGCCAGCAGCTTAGCAGGGGGGGCCAGCAATCAGCCCCAGCATTTT.

This chain's CDR3 is CASSQGREAFF. The CDR3 nucleotides are TGCGCCAGCAGCCAAGGTAGAGAAGCTTTCTTT. This chain uses TRBV4-1 with TRBJ1-1, with D unclear. The CDR3 covers 11 residues. Per the germline V gene, CDR1 is MGHRA and CDR2 is YSYEKL. Trimming took off 1 base at V and 8 bases at J, with 5 bases between the two ends.

The chain is built from TRBV19 and TRBJ2-3; no reliable D call. V lost 5 bases and J 7 bases, leaving 10 bases between the germline ends. The CDR3 consists of 12 residues. CDR1 and CDR2 (germline): LNHDA, SQIVND (reference sequence). CDR3 nucleotide sequence: TGTGCCAGTAGTCAGCAGGCATATACGCAGTATTTT. Amino acid sequence: CASSQQAYTQYF.